The 13 T cell receptor beta chains reported below all come from one sample, sequenced in a study of T cell clonotyping in hematopoietic cell transplantation. Time point noted: recipient sample about 28 days before transplant, after cytoreduction. Assay: immunoSEQ multiplex PCR; the TCRdb copy retains only in-frame clones and omits some. The table shows 45,000 or so clones, with around 83% occurring only once. Sequencing used peripheral blood mononuclear cells, obtained before stem cell transplant. These receptor sequences come from a man aged 60 to 69 with myelodysplastic syndrome. Some clones in this sample may be carry-over from other donors' samples.

The V and J genes are TRBV7-8 and TRBJ2-4; TRBD1 agrees at 7 bases. The CDR3 is 15 amino acids. Germline V gene lookup returns CDR1 SGHVS and CDR2 FQNEAQ. V was clipped by 3 bases and J by 7 bases; unmatched bases: 9. CDR3 region: CASSFIPRGQNIQYF. CDR3 in DNA: TGTGCCAGCAGCTTCATACCCCGGGGACAGAACATTCAGTACTTC.

The chain is built from TRBV11-2 and TRBJ2-7; D not resolved. There are 13 residues in the CDR3. Germline lookup yields CDR1 SGHAT and CDR2 FQNNGV. V gave up 5 bases and J gave up 0 bases, with 8 bases separating them. CDR3 sequence: CASSTWASYEQYF. The CDR3, as DNA: TGTGCCAGCAGCACCTGGGCCTCCTACGAGCAGTACTTC.

This clone was observed a few times. The chain uses TRBV18 and TRBJ2-7; a possible D gene is TRBD1 (6 bases). The CDR3 consists of 12 residues. Trimming took off 4 bases at V and 7 bases at J, with 11 bases between the two ends. In germline, CDR1 is KGHSH, CDR2 LQKENI. The CDR3 DNA is TGTGCCAGCTCACAGGGGGTACGGGAGCAGTACTTC. Translation: CASSQGVREQYF.

This sequence joins TRBV2 and TRBJ1-1; D is ambiguous. CDR1 SNHLY and CDR2 FYNNEI come from the germline V gene. CDR3 length equals 13 residues. Trimming left V 4 bases short and J 4 bases short, with 10 bases between. CDR3 in DNA: TGTGCCAGCAGTGTGGAGGGAGGCACTGAAGCTTTCTTT. Translation gives CASSVEGGTEAFF.

The chain carries TRBV9 and TRBJ2-3; unclear D gene. Germline CDR1 SGDLS, CDR2 YYNGEE. The CDR3 is 13 residues long. Trimming pared 3 bases from V and 5 bases from J, leaving 10 bases between. CDR3 loop: CASSESTEDTQYF. CDR3 in DNA: TGTGCCAGCAGCGAGAGCACCGAAGATACGCAGTATTTT.

The chain has TRBV7-9 and TRBJ2-3; D gene uncertain. V dropped 2 bases and J dropped 11 bases, with 14 bases sitting between them. CDR1 is SEHNR, CDR2 FQNEAQ, per germline (reference sequence). There are 13 residues in the CDR3. The CDR3 loop reads CASSLQSPEKQYF. DNA of the CDR3: TGTGCCAGCAGCTTACAATCGCCAGAGAAGCAGTATTTT. Looking up the rest from reference TRBV7-9 and TRBJ2-3 gives the full variable domain: DTGVSQNPRHKITKRGQNVTFRCDPISEHNRLYWYRQTLGQGPEFLTYFQNEAQLEKSRLLSDRFSAERPKGSFSTLEIQRTEQGDSAMYLCASSLQSPEKQYFGPGTRLTVL.

There are a few counts of this clone. This sequence joins TRBV11-2 and TRBJ1-5; D call uncertain. Trimming removed 5 bases at V and 3 bases at J, with 5 bases between. This CDR3 contains 12 residues. In germline, CDR1 is SGHAT, CDR2 FQNNGV. CDR3 loop: CASSMNNQPQHF. The CDR3 bases are TGTGCCAGCAGCATGAACAATCAGCCCCAGCATTTT.

This clone was seen only a few times. V gene TRBV7-9 combines with J gene TRBJ2-7; no firm D call. Trimming left V 1 base short and J 6 bases short, with 10 bases between. Looked up from germline, CDR1 is SEHNR and CDR2 is FQNEAQ (reference sequence). This CDR3 has 13 amino acids. As DNA, the CDR3 is TGTGCCAGCAGCTTAGAGGGCGTGGGCGAGCAGTACTTC. The encoded protein is CASSLEGVGEQYF. Full variable domain (missing parts from reference TRBV7-9 and TRBJ2-7): DTGVSQNPRHKITKRGQNVTFRCDPISEHNRLYWYRQTLGQGPEFLTYFQNEAQLEKSRLLSDRFSAERPKGSFSTLEIQRTEQGDSAMYLCASSLEGVGEQYFGPGTRLTVT.

The chain recombines TRBV11-1 with TRBJ2-5, with TRBD2 matching over 9 bases. The V gene's germline CDR1 is SGHAT and CDR2 FQDESV (reference sequence). The J segment lost 5 bases and the V segment lost 1 base, leaving 5 bases of the junction unmatched. CDR3 length: 15 amino acids. The CDR3 DNA sequence: TGTGCCAGCAGCTTAGGGGGACTAGCACTTGAGACCCAGTACTTC. It yields the protein CASSLGGLALETQYF.

The chain employs TRBV4-3 and TRBJ1-6; D is unclear. V was trimmed by 4 bases and J by 5 bases, leaving 9 bases between them. The CDR3 contains 14 residues. Germline V gives CDR1 LGHNA, CDR2 YSLEER. In nucleotides, the CDR3 is TGCGCCAGCAGCCCCAGACTTGATAATTCACCCCTCCACTTT. Residues: CASSPRLDNSPLHF.

The genes are TRBV30 and TRBJ1-6, with 7 positions matching TRBD1. Germline CDR1 is GTSNPN and CDR2 is SVGIG (reference sequence). CDR3 size: 14 residues. V lost 7 bases, J lost 2 bases, and 5 bases stayed unmatched. The CDR3 DNA reads TGTGCCTCCCTACAGGGGCCCTATAATTCACCCCTCCACTTT. Translation gives CASLQGPYNSPLHF.

V is TRBV7-2 and J is TRBJ1-5; the match to TRBD1 covers 7 bases. Trimming removed 1 base from V and 6 bases from J; junction bases left unmatched: 6. The germline CDR1 and CDR2 sequences are SGHTA and FQGNSA. The CDR3 runs to 15 residues. The DNA for the CDR3 is TGTGCCAGCAGCTTAGGAGGGGGCGTCGGTCAGCCCCAGCATTTT. Its protein is CASSLGGGVGQPQHF. Full variable domain (outside the CDR3, taken from reference TRBV7-2 and TRBJ1-5): GAGVSQSPSNKVTEKGKDVELRCDPISGHTALYWYRQSLGQGLEFLIYFQGNSAPDKSGLPSDRFSAERTGGSVSTLTIQRTQQEDSAVYLCASSLGGGVGQPQHFGDGTRLSIL.

The CDR3 sequence is CASSVNSGETQYF. The DNA of the CDR3 is TGTGCCAGCAGCGTTAACAGCGGGGAGACCCAGTACTTC. The J gene is TRBJ2-5, the V gene TRBV9; D may be TRBD2 (6 bases). Germline assignment: CDR1 SGDLS and CDR2 YYNGEE. The CDR3 has 13 residues. Trimming took off 2 bases at V and 5 bases at J, with 10 bases between the two ends. Together with reference TRBV9 and TRBJ2-5, the CDR3 gives the full variable domain: DSGVTQTPKHLITATGQRVTLRCSPRSGDLSVYWYQQSLDQGLQFLIQYYNGEERAKGNILERFSAQQFPDLHSELNLSSLELGDSALYFCASSVNSGETQYFGPGTRLLVL.